This T cell receptor (beta chain) is drawn from a study of T cells in Graves' hyperthyroidism and ophthalmopathy. Findings and limits, study-wide: Most clonotypes that expanded in the thyroid above 0.001 also showed up in blood.

The authors deemed Graves' hyperthyroidism stable absent ophthalmopathy progression within 18 months. The study left out patients who had uncontrolled infection, other autoimmune disease, pregnancy or lactation. Extraction of PBMCs used 9 to 10 ml of fresh peripheral blood. TCR beta CDR3 region amplification was performed from RNA transcripts. Carried out on the TCR CDR3, a first-round RT-PCR used the HTBI primer set. One entry per CDR3 protein results from TCRdb running MiXCR on the multiplex PCR reads. The sample has some 300,000 distinct CDR3 sequences, 12% to 15% seen once; the top ten hold 6.5% to 10%. At least ten counts were recorded for this clonotype. Its antigen remains unidentified. V lost 3 bases and J lost 5, with 16 bases in between. Germline V CDR1 and CDR2: MNHNS, SASEGT. The CDR3 sequence is 15 residues long.

This sequence was found in a woman aged 40 to 50 with Graves' hyperthyroidism. The chain joins TRBV6-1 to TRBJ1-1, with D uncertain. The sample comprised blood. CDR3 amino acids: CASSEADITHTEAFF. The CDR3, as DNA: TGTGCCAGCAGTGAGGCTGACATCACCCATACTGAAGCTTTCTTT.